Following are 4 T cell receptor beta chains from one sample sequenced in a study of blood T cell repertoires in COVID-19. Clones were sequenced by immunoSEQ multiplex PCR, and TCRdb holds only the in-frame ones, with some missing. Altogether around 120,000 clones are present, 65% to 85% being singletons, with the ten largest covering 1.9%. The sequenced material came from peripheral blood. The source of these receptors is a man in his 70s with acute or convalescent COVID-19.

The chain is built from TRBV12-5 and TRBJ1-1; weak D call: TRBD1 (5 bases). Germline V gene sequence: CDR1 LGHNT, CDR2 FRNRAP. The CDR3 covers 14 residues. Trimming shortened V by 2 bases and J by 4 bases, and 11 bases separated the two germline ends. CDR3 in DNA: TGTGCTAGTGGTTTGAATATCCAGGGCACTGAAGCTTTCTTT. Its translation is CASGLNIQGTEAFF.

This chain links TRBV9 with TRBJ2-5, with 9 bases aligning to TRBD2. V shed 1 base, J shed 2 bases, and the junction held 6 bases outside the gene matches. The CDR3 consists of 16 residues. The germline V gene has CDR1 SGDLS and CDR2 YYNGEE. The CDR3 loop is CASSVRASGVQETQYF. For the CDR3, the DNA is TGTGCCAGCAGCGTAAGGGCTAGCGGGGTTCAAGAGACCCAGTACTTC. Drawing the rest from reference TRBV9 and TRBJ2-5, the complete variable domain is DSGVTQTPKHLITATGQRVTLRCSPRSGDLSVYWYQQSLDQGLQFLIQYYNGEERAKGNILERFSAQQFPDLHSELNLSSLELGDSALYFCASSVRASGVQETQYFGPGTRLLVL.

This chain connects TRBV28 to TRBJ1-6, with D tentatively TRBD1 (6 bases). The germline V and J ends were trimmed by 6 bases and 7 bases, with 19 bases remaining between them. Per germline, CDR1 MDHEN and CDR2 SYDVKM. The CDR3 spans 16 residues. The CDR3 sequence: CASSLGGGGRNSPLHF. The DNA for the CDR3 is TGTGCCAGCAGCTTGGGGGGAGGGGGGCGGAATTCACCCCTCCACTTT.

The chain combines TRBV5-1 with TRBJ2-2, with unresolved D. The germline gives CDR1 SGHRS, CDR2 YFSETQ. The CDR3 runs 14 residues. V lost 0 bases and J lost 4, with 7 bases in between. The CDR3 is CASSLGGSTGELFF. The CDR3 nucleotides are TGCGCCAGCAGCTTGGGCGGTTCCACCGGGGAGCTGTTTTTT.